Here is one TCR beta chain with its context. What it binds is not known. Germline trimming cut 2 bases from V and 4 bases from J; bases unmatched to any gene: 9. This CDR3 has 16 amino acids. Per the germline V gene, CDR1 is SGHTA and CDR2 is FQGTGA. The data are from a study of regulatory T cells in long-lasting Graves disease. Overall study findings and caveats: Persistent disease samples used TRBV28, TRBJ1-2 and TRBJ2-5 preferentially.

The time point denotes: newly diagnosed GD, antithyroid drugs for less than 3 months. The TCR library used RNA extracted from PBMCs. Combining iRepertoire HTBI primers with Arm-PCR of CDR3 regions, the authors built TCR beta libraries. TCRdb analysed the multiplex PCR reads with MiXCR anew, one entry per CDR3 protein. This table has roughly 430,000 distinct CDR3 sequences, about a sixth appearing once. The same data also contributed to another study, on T cells in Graves' hyperthyroidism and ophthalmopathy. That study adds: HTBI primers were used for first-round RT-PCR of the TCR CDR3. Most clonotypes expanded in the thyroid (above 0.001) were also present in blood. In simple terms, a model built on 13 V-J features told ophthalmopathy apart from stable hyperthyroidism.

Source: peripheral blood mononuclear cells (PBMCs), taken at new diagnosis, from a patient treated with antithyroid drugs. The receptor's source is a woman between 25 and 40 years old with Graves disease. This chain joins TRBV7-3 and TRBJ2-5; 8 nucleotides line up with TRBD2. The CDR3 DNA is TGTGCCAGCAGCTTATTTGCGGGAGGTTCGGGAGAGACCCAGTACTTC. This encodes CASSLFAGGSGETQYF.